The text below deals with one TCR beta chain. Its antigen remains unidentified. Using constant-segment primers, 5'RACE produced TCR alpha and TCR beta cDNA libraries carrying sample barcodes and UMIs. A single record per CDR3 protein comes from TCRdb applying MiXCR to the 5' RACE reads. The sample has 450,000 to 650,000 distinct CDR3 sequences; roughly a fifth are singletons. This sample stems from a study of T-cell memory formation after mild COVID-19. Study findings and constraints: Contracting clones localized mainly to CM and EM when CD4+ and mainly to EMRA when CD8+.

The germline V gene has CDR1 LNHDA and CDR2 SQIVND (reference sequence). The CDR3 is 13 residues long. Trimming removed 3 bases from V and 3 bases from J, with 8 bases in between. What was sequenced was PBMCs or a T cell subset sorted from them (not recorded which). The chain uses TRBV19 and TRBJ1-1; D is ambiguous. The source is an adult woman who had mild COVID-19 (a few samples of this study predate the infection). Cell type and time point are not known. The CDR3 DNA follows: TGTGCCAGTAGTATTTACGGGTACACTGAAGCTTTCTTT. It translates to CASSIYGYTEAFF.